Given below is one TCR beta chain in context. CDR3 length: 15 amino acids. Germline trimming cut 8 bases from V and 3 bases from J; bases unmatched to any gene: 10. Per germline, CDR1 MNHEY and CDR2 SMNVEV (reference sequence). In the study's own analysis: Estimation of nucleated cell counts was performed using reference gene primer amplification. Method: immunoSEQ multiplex PCR; TCRdb's copy keeps in-frame clones and lacks some. V and J calls and clone size come straight from that table; D and trimming were deduced from the DNA. This table holds 110,000 to 150,000 clones, 65% to 90% found once. The record originates from a study of blood T cell repertoires in COVID-19. Across the study: The United States, Italy and Spain were the sources of the acute and convalescent COVID-19 samples. Nucleic acid was either cDNA or gDNA, and it came from T cells, B-cell-depleted T cells, or PBMCs.

The sample comprised peripheral blood. The receptor was derived from a human donor in a cohort sampled during active COVID-19. The V and J genes are TRBV27 and TRBJ1-2, with 9 positions matching TRBD1. CDR3 nucleotides: TGTGCCAGCCGCCGACAGGGGGGAGCTGACTATGGCTACACCTTC. This gives the protein CASRRQGGADYGYTF.